These 27 T cell receptor beta chains came from one sample sequenced in a study of response to subunit inactivated influenza vaccine (dated by TCRdb to the late 2010s). The library was produced with RT-PCR. TCRdb lists the instrument as Illumina HiSeq 2500. The raw public data were reprocessed by TCRdb itself: fastp quality trimming at Q25, MiXCR clonotype calling, in-frame beta chains only. Every distinct CDR3 protein forms one entry, paired with its most common genes and DNA. The sample table lists 650,000 to 800,000 distinct CDR3 sequences, approximately 15% of them with a count of one. 6% to 7% of the sample goes to the ten largest clones. Sequenced here: PBMCs from blood, sampled 14 to 15 days before vaccination. Receptors originate from a middle-aged man who received an inactivated influenza vaccine. Donor details come from another sample of the same person, matched by shared clones.

The CDR3 spells CASSPTTGDYGYTF. The CDR3 nucleotides are TGTGCCAGCAGCCCCACCACAGGCGACTATGGCTACACCTTC. The chain has TRBV7-8 and TRBJ1-2, with D tentatively TRBD1 (5 bases). The CDR3 is made up of 14 amino acids. Germline V gene lookup returns CDR1 SGHVS and CDR2 FQNEAQ. Trimming stripped 5 bases from V and 3 bases from J, with 13 bases between.

There are a few counts of this clonotype. The chain recombines TRBV13 with TRBJ1-1, with D possibly matching TRBD1 (5 bases). The CDR3 extends over 15 amino acids. The V end was cut by 1 base, the J end by 0 bases, with 9 bases between. Germline CDR1 reads PRHDT; CDR2 reads FYEKMQ (reference sequence). The CDR3 DNA reads as TGTGCCAGCAGCTTAGAGTTGGGGGTGAACACTGAAGCTTTCTTT. It is translated as CASSLELGVNTEAFF. Full variable domain (rest looked up from reference TRBV13 and TRBJ1-1): AAGVIQSPRHLIKEKRETATLKCYPIPRHDTVYWYQQGPGQDPQFLISFYEKMQSDKGSIPDRFSAQQFSDYHSELNMSSLELGDSALYFCASSLELGVNTEAFFGQGTRLTVV.

This clonotype was seen more than once but under ten times. The chain has TRBV9 and TRBJ2-2; D unclear. This CDR3 spans 16 amino acids. Per germline, CDR1 SGDLS and CDR2 YYNGEE. V was trimmed by 0 bases and J by 6 bases, leaving 15 bases between them. CDR3 coding DNA: TGTGCCAGCAGCGTAGATAGTCAGGTTAACGCCGGGGAGCTGTTTTTT. Amino acid sequence: CASSVDSQVNAGELFF.

This clonotype was found a few times. V is TRBV9 and J is TRBJ2-1, with 8 nucleotides matching TRBD2. In germline, CDR1 is SGDLS, CDR2 YYNGEE. This CDR3 is 16 amino acids long. The V and J ends lost 0 bases and 9 bases, in that order; junction bases with no gene match: 11. CDR3: CASSVATGTSWGEQFF. The CDR3 nucleotides read TGTGCCAGCAGCGTAGCTACCGGGACTAGTTGGGGTGAGCAGTTCTTC. The whole variable domain, filled in from reference TRBV9 and TRBJ2-1, reads DSGVTQTPKHLITATGQRVTLRCSPRSGDLSVYWYQQSLDQGLQFLIQYYNGEERAKGNILERFSAQQFPDLHSELNLSSLELGDSALYFCASSVATGTSWGEQFFGPGTRLTVL.

This clonotype was found a few times. The rearrangement uses TRBV10-3 and TRBJ2-1; TRBD2 aligns across 10 bases. CDR1 and CDR2 (germline): ENHRY, SYGVKD. The V gene end was trimmed by 0 bases and the J gene end by 3 bases; junction bases not matched to a gene: 5. The CDR3 covers 17 residues. CDR3 sequence (DNA): TGTGCCATCAGTGAGTCGAAACTAGCGGGATACTACAATGAGCAGTTCTTC. Translation gives CAISESKLAGYYNEQFF.

In this sample, this clonotype turned up a few times. V is TRBV7-9 and J is TRBJ2-5; 9 bases match TRBD1. In germline, CDR1 is SEHNR, CDR2 FQNEAQ (reference sequence). There are 14 residues in the CDR3. With 5 bases clipped from V and 3 bases from J, the junction kept 4 bases outside the gene matches. CDR3 in amino acids: CASSTGQGKETQYF. CDR3 DNA: TGTGCCAGCAGCACCGGACAGGGGAAAGAGACCCAGTACTTC.

This rearrangement joins TRBV12-3 or TRBV12-4 to TRBJ1-1; no clear D. Trimming stripped 3 bases from V and 8 bases from J, with 13 bases between. The CDR3 sequence is 13 residues long. CDR3 in amino acids: CASSLGSRGEAFF. In DNA form, the CDR3 reads TGTGCCAGCAGTTTGGGATCCCGAGGGGAAGCTTTCTTT.

This clonotype was picked up a small number of times. A much larger clonotype is one base distant, so this may be a read error. The chain employs TRBV2 and TRBJ1-1; 10 bases fit TRBD1. Germline trimming cut 6 bases from V and 5 bases from J; bases unmatched to any gene: 3. The CDR3 extends over 13 amino acids. The V gene's germline CDR1 is SNHLY and CDR2 FYNNEI. The CDR3 DNA reads TGTGCCAGCAGGGGGACAGGGGAAACTGAAGCTTTCTTT. Protein product: CASRGTGETEAFF.

This clonotype was recorded a few times. V and J are TRBV2 and TRBJ2-7; TRBD2 is a possible D gene (5 bases). Between the trimmed V and J ends, which lost 4 bases and 4 bases, there was a span of 11 bases. Germline V gene sequence: CDR1 SNHLY, CDR2 FYNNEI. This CDR3 comprises 13 residues. DNA of the CDR3: TGTGCCAGCAGTGTAAGGAGGAGGTACGAGCAGTACTTC. The encoded protein is CASSVRRRYEQYF. The complete variable domain, with remaining parts taken from reference TRBV2 and TRBJ2-7, reads EPEVTQTPSHQVTQMGQEVILRCVPISNHLYFYWYRQILGQKVEFLVSFYNNEISEKSEIFDDQFSVERPDGSNFTLKIRSTKLEDSAMYFCASSVRRRYEQYFGPGTRLTVT.

This chain links TRBV11-2 with TRBJ2-7; no reliable D call. Germline assignment: CDR1 SGHAT and CDR2 FQNNGV. This CDR3 has 16 residues. V gave up 6 bases and J gave up 4 bases, with 22 bases separating them. CDR3 amino acids: CASRPQSPATVYEQYF. The CDR3 region has the DNA TGTGCCAGCAGGCCCCAATCTCCAGCTACAGTATACGAGCAGTACTTC.

This clonotype was observed a handful of times. This rearrangement joins TRBV12-3 or TRBV12-4 to TRBJ2-2, with D hard to call. Deletions cut 6 bases from V and 6 bases from J, with 11 bases between. The CDR3 length is 13 residues. As DNA, the CDR3 is TGTGCCAGCAGCCAGCGCGTCCCCGGGGAGCTGTTTTTT. Translated: CASSQRVPGELFF.

This clonotype was detected many times. The chain is built from TRBV5-1 and TRBJ1-1, with TRBD1 matching 7 bases. This CDR3 spans 14 amino acids. Germline loops: CDR1 SGHRS, CDR2 YFSETQ. V gave up 4 bases and J gave up 3 bases; unmatched junction bases: 6. CDR3 sequence (DNA): TGCGCCAGCAGCGAAAGCAGGGGGTACACTGAAGCTTTCTTT. Its translation is CASSESRGYTEAFF. Using reference TRBV5-1 and TRBJ1-1 for the parts outside the CDR3, the full variable domain is KAGVTQTPRYLIKTRGQQVTLSCSPISGHRSVSWYQQTPGQGLQFLFEYFSETQRNKGNFPGRFSGRQFSNSRSEMNVSTLELGDSALYLCASSESRGYTEAFFGQGTRLTVV.

This clonotype was observed a handful of times. V gene TRBV20-1 combines with J gene TRBJ2-2; 9 bases line up with TRBD1. Trimming removed 1 base from V and 13 bases from J; junction bases left unmatched: 13. Germline V gene lookup returns CDR1 DFQATT and CDR2 SNEGSKA (reference sequence). The CDR3 loop spans 15 amino acids. This CDR3 is CSARAGQGFGTALFF. The CDR3 region has the DNA TGCAGTGCTAGAGCGGGACAGGGTTTCGGGACGGCGCTGTTTTTT.

This clonotype was seen repeatedly, ten times or more. The J gene is TRBJ2-3, the V gene TRBV5-1; the match to TRBD2 covers 7 bases. The CDR3 extends over 15 amino acids. V lost 1 base and J lost 0; bases outside the gene matches: 2. From germline, CDR1 is SGHRS and CDR2 YFSETQ. The CDR3 region is CASSLRRGSTDTQYF. The CDR3, as DNA: TGCGCCAGCAGCTTGAGGCGGGGGAGCACAGATACGCAGTATTTT. The whole variable domain, filled in from reference TRBV5-1 and TRBJ2-3, reads KAGVTQTPRYLIKTRGQQVTLSCSPISGHRSVSWYQQTPGQGLQFLFEYFSETQRNKGNFPGRFSGRQFSNSRSEMNVSTLELGDSALYLCASSLRRGSTDTQYFGPGTRLTVL.

The table lists this clonotype with many counts. J is TRBJ2-5 and V is TRBV5-1; D might be TRBD1 (5 bases). The V gene's germline CDR1 is SGHRS and CDR2 YFSETQ. V was pared by 0 bases and J by 1 base, with 10 bases between. The CDR3 contains 15 residues. This chain's CDR3 is CASSLARAGQETQYF. The DNA of the CDR3 is TGCGCCAGCAGCTTGGCCAGGGCCGGCCAAGAGACCCAGTACTTC.

This clonotype was found a few times. The V gene is TRBV5-1, the J gene TRBJ2-1; 8 bases agree with TRBD1. V dropped 7 bases and J dropped 3; count of bases not matched to a gene: 6. CDR3 length: 14 residues. The germline CDR1 and CDR2 sequences are SGHRS and YFSETQ. The CDR3 DNA reads TGCGCCAGCGCCGTGACAGGGGACTACAATGAGCAGTTCTTC. This encodes CASAVTGDYNEQFF.

The V and J genes are TRBV4-1 and TRBJ2-5; perhaps D is TRBD1 or TRBD2 (5 bases each). V was cut by 4 bases and J by 4 bases, with 16 bases left in between. The CDR3 loop spans 15 amino acids. Germline V CDR1 and CDR2: MGHRA, YSYEKL. CDR3 coding DNA: TGCGCCAGCAGCCGAACCGGGACCCCGGCAGAGACCCAGTACTTC. Its translation: CASSRTGTPAETQYF.

Only a few counts were recorded for this clonotype. V usage is TRBV6-5 and J usage is TRBJ1-6, with no clear D. The V gene lost 4 bases and the J gene lost 5 bases, with 6 bases spanning the gap. Germline CDR1 is MNHEY and CDR2 is SVGAGI. The CDR3 totals 13 residues. CDR3 bases: TGTGCCAGCAGTTTGCGAGATAATTCACCCCTCCACTTT. Amino acids: CASSLRDNSPLHF.

V is TRBV3-1 and J is TRBJ2-6; maybe TRBD1 (6 bases). V lost 1 base to trimming and J lost 0 bases, with 13 bases between them. This CDR3 comprises 18 residues. Germline CDR1 and CDR2: LGHDT and YNNKEL (reference sequence). CDR3 sequence: CASSQVAGAHSGANVLTF. The CDR3 nucleotides read TGTGCCAGCAGCCAAGTGGCAGGGGCCCACTCTGGGGCCAACGTCCTGACTTTC.

The sample holds a few counts of this clonotype. The chain combines TRBV5-1 with TRBJ1-1; possible D gene TRBD1, 5 bases. The germline CDR1 and CDR2 sequences are SGHRS and YFSETQ. V lost 2 bases and J lost 0, with 17 bases in between. This CDR3 has 17 residues. In DNA form, the CDR3 reads TGCGCCAGCAGCTTTATCGGGACTGAAACGATGAACACTGAAGCTTTCTTT. It translates to CASSFIGTETMNTEAFF.

This sequence joins TRBV27 and TRBJ1-5; tentative D call: TRBD1 (5 bases). The CDR3 is made up of 16 amino acids. Trimming took off 5 bases at V and 5 bases at J, with 19 bases between the two ends. Germline CDR1 MNHEY, CDR2 SMNVEV (reference sequence). Written as DNA, the CDR3 is TGTGCCAGCAGTCCCCTCGGGCCCGGGGCCCATCAGCCCCAGCATTTT. Its protein product is CASSPLGPGAHQPQHF.

This clonotype occurred many times. The chain is built from TRBV7-9 and TRBJ2-2, with 8 nucleotides matching TRBD1. Germline V gives CDR1 SEHNR, CDR2 FQNEAQ (reference sequence). Losses at the gene ends were 8 bases for V and 1 base for J; bases not matched to a gene: 3. This CDR3 contains 14 residues. CDR3 sequence: CASLGTGNTGELFF. The DNA of the CDR3 is TGTGCCAGCCTCGGGACAGGGAACACCGGGGAGCTGTTTTTT.

The CDR3 is CSVGPGRDTDTQYF. Written as DNA, the CDR3 is TGCAGCGTTGGCCCGGGCAGGGACACAGATACGCAGTATTTT. The chain combines TRBV29-1 with TRBJ2-3, with D possibly being TRBD1 (5 bases). The V and J ends lost 4 bases and 2 bases respectively, with 13 bases between them. Germline CDR1 and CDR2: SQVTM and ANQGSEA. The CDR3 is made up of 14 amino acids.

The chain recombines TRBV5-1 with TRBJ2-3; D remains unclear. The germline gives CDR1 SGHRS, CDR2 YFSETQ. The CDR3 runs to 15 residues. The ends were cut back, 0 bases at V and 3 bases at J, with 11 bases in the middle. The CDR3 nucleotides are TGCGCCAGCAGCTTGGCTGTAGTGGTAACAGATACGCAGTATTTT. Protein product: CASSLAVVVTDTQYF.

This clonotype was detected a few times. The genes are TRBV29-1 and TRBJ1-1; no definite D call. The germline V gene has CDR1 SQVTM and CDR2 ANQGSEA. CDR3 length equals 11 residues. The V gene lost 4 bases and the J gene lost 6 bases, with 9 bases spanning the gap. The CDR3 is CSVVRFPEAFF. Written as DNA, the CDR3 is TGCAGCGTTGTTAGGTTTCCTGAAGCTTTCTTT. The complete variable domain, with remaining parts taken from reference TRBV29-1 and TRBJ1-1, reads SAVISQKPSRDICQRGTSLTIQCQVDSQVTMMFWYRQQPGQSLTLIATANQGSEATYESGFVIDKFPISRPNLTFSTLTVSNMSPEDSSIYLCSVVRFPEAFFGQGTRLTVV.

The table lists this clonotype with a few counts. The chain joins TRBV7-9 to TRBJ2-7, with unresolved D. The V gene's germline CDR1 is SEHNR and CDR2 FQNEAQ (reference sequence). The CDR3 spans 13 residues. Trimming shortened V by 5 bases and J by 6 bases, and 14 bases separated the two germline ends. CDR3 bases: TGTGCCAGCAGCGGGCAGTCTTTCGGCGAGCAGTACTTC. This encodes CASSGQSFGEQYF.

This clonotype turned up a few times. This chain links TRBV6-2 or TRBV6-3 with TRBJ1-5; perhaps TRBD1 as D (5 bases). Trimming removed 5 bases from V and 5 bases from J, with 13 bases in between. The germline CDR1 and CDR2 sequences are MNHEY and SVGEGT. The CDR3 is made up of 14 amino acids. The CDR3 DNA follows: TGTGCCAGCAGTGCGACAGCCTCCGATCAGCCCCAGCATTTT. As protein: CASSATASDQPQHF.